This T cell receptor (beta chain) was recovered during a study of T cell clonality in common variable immunodeficiency. Findings and caveats of the study: Reportedly, TCR beta sequences from common variable immunodeficiency showed fewer deletions and N-nucleotide insertions.

This clone was seen more than once but under ten times. Its antigen is not known. The read falls 3 residues short of the CDR3 end, and the missing part is taken from the germline J gene. Germline V gene lookup returns CDR1 LNHDA and CDR2 SQIVND (reference sequence). There are 15 residues in the CDR3. V was clipped by 4 bases and J by 7 bases; unmatched bases: 10. Clones were read by immunoSEQ multiplex PCR, and TCRdb kept only the in-frame ones, dropping some. The record shows 7,100 or so clones for this sample, with no singletons present. The clonotype comes from a human donor with common variable immunodeficiency. What was sequenced was peripheral blood mononuclear cells. The V call is TRBV19, the J call TRBJ1-5; 7 positions agree with TRBD1. The CDR3 bases that were read are TGTGCCAGTAGTACAACAGGGGTTCGTGGACAGCCC. Translated: CASSTTGVRGQP. The entire CDR3 sequence reads CASSTTGVRGQPQHF.